This TCR beta chain was sequenced during a study of regulatory T cells in long-lasting Graves disease (dated by TCRdb to the early 2020s). About the investigation overall: Patients with newly diagnosed Graves' disease had been on antithyroid drugs for under 3 months. Persistent Graves' disease patients were compared with newly diagnosed Graves' disease patients by peripheral blood TCR sequencing and RNA sequencing. A total of roughly 35 samples underwent TCR sequencing, from roughly 13 patients with persistent Graves' disease and roughly 20 patients with newly diagnosed Graves' disease. The study was conducted in China and was registered as a clinical trial. Summary of the overall study and its limitations: Only the TCR beta chain was sequenced and analyzed. The small sample size was acknowledged by the authors as a limitation that may reduce accuracy. Compared with newly diagnosed patients, persistent Graves' disease patients had lower TCR Shannon entropy and fewer highly expanded clones, which suggests clonal expansion. Peripheral blood alone was examined, since thyroid tissue, which constituted the primary lesion, could not be accessed. TRBV28, TRBJ1-2 and TRBJ2-5 were preferentially used in persistent disease, while TRBV20-1 and TRBJ2-1 were favored in newly diagnosed disease. Patients with persistent disease shared more public clonotypes (over 2,500) than newly diagnosed patients did (nearly 1,000).

The CDR3 covers 17 residues, taking in both the cysteine and the phenylalanine. The entry retains the CDR3 DNA only, 51 bases that are in frame from base 1. V and J are truncated by 4 bases and 3 bases respectively, leaving an intervening sequence of 22 bases. Based on the germline V gene (reference sequence), the CDR1 and CDR2 sequences are SEHNR and FQNEAQ. Comment on this clonotype: Its antigen is currently not known. Per-base quality was not reported, and no clone a single base away is much larger than it.

Libraries were made using multiplex PCR. Sequenced using an Illumina HiSeq 4000. TCR beta libraries were built with iRepertoire HTBI primers and Arm-PCR amplification of CDR3 regions. Gel purification was performed on PCR products prior to sequencing. Per the authors' processing: Gene usage analysis of CDR3 amino acid clonotypes used the 50 to 70 TRBV and some 13 TRBJ segments found across samples. COPE and FqMerger were used to merge the filtered high-quality paired reads into contigs. BLAST was used to align contigs to IMGT TRBV, TRBD and TRBJ reference genes, and CDR3 was defined according to IMGT. Any clonotype with a frequency above 0.1% was counted as a highly expanded clone. Repertoire diversity was measured by Shannon entropy, and V-J evenness by the Gini coefficient. A clonotype found in more than one individual was treated as public. TCRdb itself trimmed the public reads at Q25 with fastp, ran MiXCR and retained productive beta chains. Rows with one shared CDR3 protein collapse into an entry with the most common genes and DNA. What appears here as the V and J calls and clone size reflects TCRdb's work, not the paper's. The sample contains about 540,000 distinct CDR3 sequences, about 13% of them found a single time. In total, the top ten clones hold under 10% of the sample.

The intended sense of this specimen's time point label: newly diagnosed GD, antithyroid drugs for less than 3 months. For both TCR sequencing and RNA sequencing, RNA was extracted from PBMCs in TRIzol. The diagnosis of Graves' disease followed American Thyroid Association guidelines. Recruitment of patients was carried out at an endocrinology department in Xi'an, China. Each patient gave about 8.1 milliliters of peripheral blood, collected in an EDTA anticoagulant tube. Ficoll Paque Plus density gradient separation was used to isolate PBMCs, and no additional T cell sorting was done. An Agilent 2100 Bioanalyzer and agarose gel were used to check RNA quality, while a NanoDrop 2000 measured RNA concentration. This sample was shared with a second study, whose subject was T cells in Graves' hyperthyroidism and ophthalmopathy. Per that second paper: Stable Graves' hyperthyroidism was defined as no progression to ophthalmopathy during 18 months of follow-up. Hyperthyroidism patients were newly diagnosed, with disease duration under 2 months, and aged 18 to 65 years. Patients with uncontrolled infections, other autoimmune diseases, pregnancy or lactation were excluded. Clinical symptoms, serum thyroxine and TRAb, thyroid ultrasound, and orbital computed tomography formed the basis for the diagnoses. The first round of RT-PCR for the TCR CDR3 was performed with the HTBI primer set and the Qiagen OneStep RT-PCR kit. Most expanded thyroid clonotypes (frequency above 0.001) were also found in blood, which suggests that blood repertoires may mirror thyroid immune responses. In cross-validation, a model built on a 13 V-J signature told ophthalmopathy apart from stable hyperthyroidism with 85% to 90% sensitivity and about 81% specificity, and in testing the same model reached 80%/75%. During validation, the model predicted progression to ophthalmopathy a median of roughly 7.1 months ahead of onset, with approximately 70% sensitivity and 72.22% specificity. To identify TCR V-J signatures that set the groups apart, the researchers used a discovery cohort of about a hundred patients, made up of some 41 with Graves' ophthalmopathy and around 58 with stable Graves' hyperthyroidism. Prospective prediction of ophthalmopathy was tested in an independent validation cohort consisting of 18 to 20 hyperthyroidism patients and 17 patients who later progressed to ophthalmopathy. For training and testing, the approximately 92 patients in the discovery cohort were randomly divided in a 7:3 ratio. Thyroid tissue and blood T-cell repertoires from several Graves' hyperthyroidism patients were also compared in the study. Once sampling was done, hyperthyroidism patients were given methimazole at a starting dose of 30 mg daily, whereas ophthalmopathy patients were given high-dose intravenous methylprednisolone. A second multiplex PCR round built the libraries, followed by size selection and purification. Libraries were sequenced paired-end with 100 bp reads on an Illumina HiSeq2000. SOAPnuke was used to process the raw data, with reads discarded if the reads contained adapters or uncalled bases, had a mean Phred below 15, or lacked an exact constant-primer or identifier match. High-quality paired reads were merged with COPE v1.2.5, and unique nucleotide sequences were defined as clonotypes. Clonotypes were aligned to IMGT TRBV, TRBD and TRBJ reference segments using MiTCR v1.1. Only V-J combinations with frequency above 0.0001, covering about 99% of repertoires, were analysed. A TCS score was defined as the ratio between F50 (clonal expansion) and ExV (chaos), using BLOSUM62-based TCRdist between CDR3 peptides within each V-J. Welch's t-statistics and random forest reduced just over 500 V-J features to about 12, which were used in a naive Bayes classifier (R e1071). No statistical method was used to set the sample size in advance, and investigators knew the group allocation. The paper reports TCR Vbeta CDR3 sequencing of more than 120 peripheral blood samples: around 45 ophthalmopathy, about 75 hyperthyroidism and 17 progressor patients.

This receptor chain uses TRBV7-9 and TRBJ2-7, and possibly TRBD1, on 6 matching bases. The sequenced sample was peripheral blood mononuclear cells (PBMCs), obtained at new diagnosis, from a patient treated with antithyroid drugs. The sequence was obtained from a man under 40 with Graves disease. Donor details come from another sample of the same person, matched by shared clones. The nucleotide sequence is given as TGTGCCAGCAGCTCATACTCCGGGACACGATTTCTCTACGAGCAGTACTTC. This is translated as CASSSYSGTRFLYEQYF.